The 30 T cell receptor beta chains in this list originate from one sample, sequenced in a study of OX40 agonist ivuxolimab in advanced cancers. To prepare the library, the immunoSEQ multiplex PCR assay was applied. The clones in this table, taken by TCRdb from immuneACCESS, are in-frame only. Not every clone is retained; where verified, under half of the shortfall comes from an unresolved V gene, and the cause of the rest is unknown. The table for this sample lists 50,000 to 60,000 clones; approximately 89% of them were counted only once. The top ten clones comprise 5.5% to 7.5% of the sample. Specimen: CD4+ or CD8+ T cells sorted from blood, collected in a trial of the OX40 agonist ivuxolimab. The receptors originated from an adult with an advanced solid tumor such as melanoma, head and neck, liver or kidney cancer.

The rearrangement links TRBV30 to TRBJ1-1; D gene unclear. Germline CDR1 reads GTSNPN; CDR2 reads SVGIG (reference sequence). The CDR3 contains 13 residues. Trimming left V 2 bases short and J 5 bases short, with 12 bases between. The chain's CDR3 is CAWSFELETEAFF. CDR3 in DNA: TGTGCCTGGAGTTTCGAGCTCGAAACTGAAGCTTTCTTT.

The rearrangement links TRBV27 to TRBJ1-6; a weak D match, TRBD1 (5 bases). Germline CDR1 is MNHEY and CDR2 is SMNVEV (reference sequence). The CDR3 length is 14 residues. V was trimmed by 2 bases and J by 10 bases, leaving 12 bases between them. In DNA, the CDR3 is TGTGCCAGCAGTTTAGGAGCCGGGGGGTCACCCCTCCACTTT. As protein: CASSLGAGGSPLHF.

The V and J genes are TRBV4-1 and TRBJ2-2; D gene uncertain. The CDR3 length is 15 residues. V dropped 0 bases and J dropped 3 bases, with 8 bases sitting between them. CDR1 and CDR2 from the germline V gene are MGHRA and YSYEKL. In DNA form, the CDR3 reads TGCGCCAGCAGCCAAGATCGGAGCTACACCGGGGAGCTGTTTTTT. It specifies CASSQDRSYTGELFF.

The CDR3 sequence: CASSAGPNTEAFF. CDR3 bases: TGTGCCAGCAGCGCGGGGCCGAACACTGAAGCTTTCTTT. The chain employs TRBV7-9 and TRBJ1-1; TRBD1 might be the D (5 bases). This CDR3 is built from 13 residues. The ends were cut back, 5 bases at V and 1 base at J, with 8 bases in the middle. Germline CDR1 is SEHNR and CDR2 is FQNEAQ (reference sequence).

This chain links TRBV28 with TRBJ2-1; the match to TRBD2 covers 9 bases. Trimming at V came to 5 bases and at J to 6 bases, leaving 14 bases not matched to a gene. This CDR3 comprises 17 residues. From germline, CDR1 is MDHEN and CDR2 SYDVKM. This chain's CDR3 is CASSVETSGTSSNEQFF. The CDR3 nucleotides read TGTGCCAGCAGTGTGGAAACATCCGGGACTAGCTCCAATGAGCAGTTCTTC.

The rearrangement uses TRBV9 and TRBJ1-1; D ambiguous. Germline V gene sequence: CDR1 SGDLS, CDR2 YYNGEE. This CDR3 has 12 residues. V gave up 4 bases and J gave up 5 bases, with 9 bases separating them. The CDR3 nucleotides read TGTGCCAGCAGCACGTGGGAGACTGAAGCTTTCTTT. Protein sequence: CASSTWETEAFF.

This clone has only one observation. The genes are TRBV28 and TRBJ2-7, with 8 nucleotides matching TRBD1. V lost 10 bases to trimming and J lost 6 bases; unmatched junction nucleotides: 8. Looked up from germline, CDR1 is MDHEN and CDR2 is SYDVKM. This CDR3 has 12 residues. CDR3 sequence reads: CATAGTGLEQYF. CDR3 nucleotide sequence: TGTGCCACAGCCGGGACAGGTCTCGAGCAGTACTTC.

V and J are TRBV19 and TRBJ1-1; 10 bases agree with TRBD1. Per the germline V gene, CDR1 is LNHDA and CDR2 is SQIVND (reference sequence). The CDR3 spans 14 residues. V shed 5 bases and J 3 bases; nucleotides not matched to a gene: 3. The CDR3, as DNA: TGTGCCAGTAGTGCGGGACAGGGGTACACTGAAGCTTTCTTT. Its protein product is CASSAGQGYTEAFF.

This clone was seen once. The chain links TRBV11-2 to TRBJ2-7; D might be TRBD1 or TRBD2, each matching 6 bases. Trimming stripped 5 bases from V and 2 bases from J, with 10 bases between. The CDR3 is made up of 13 amino acids. CDR1 is SGHAT, CDR2 FQNNGV, per germline. In DNA, the CDR3 is TGTGCCAGCAGCCTCGGGGGCACCTACGAGCAGTACGTC. As protein: CASSLGGTYEQYV.

This chain uses TRBV27 with TRBJ1-5; the D is unclear. Germline values: CDR1 MNHEY, CDR2 SMNVEV (reference sequence). Trimming stripped 4 bases from V and 6 bases from J, with 4 bases between. This CDR3 region has 11 residues. The CDR3 sequence is CASSSGQPQHF. The CDR3 DNA sequence: TGTGCCAGCAGTTCAGGTCAGCCCCAGCATTTT.

This clone was counted once. The chain is built from TRBV6-1 and TRBJ1-1; possibly TRBD1 for D (5 bases). Per the germline V gene, CDR1 is MNHNS and CDR2 is SASEGT. The CDR3 extends over 15 amino acids. V dropped 1 base and J dropped 0 bases, with 9 bases sitting between them. The DNA for the CDR3 is TGTGCCAGCAGTGAAGAGGGACGGATGAACACTGAAGCTTTCTTT. Residues: CASSEEGRMNTEAFF.

The chain employs TRBV6-6 and TRBJ1-1; unclear D gene. Trimming cost V 8 bases and J 4 bases, with 20 bases left between them. Germline CDR1 reads MNHNY; CDR2 reads SVGAGI (reference sequence). The CDR3 loop spans 15 amino acids. CDR3 region: CASGLFRSGSTEAFF. Here the CDR3 DNA reads TGTGCCAGCGGCCTATTCCGTTCGGGGAGCACTGAAGCTTTCTTT.

This chain links TRBV4-1 with TRBJ2-1, with 9 positions matching TRBD1. V lost 2 bases, J lost 4 bases, and 9 bases stayed unmatched. The CDR3 runs to 17 residues. In germline, CDR1 is MGHRA, CDR2 YSYEKL. As DNA, the CDR3 is TGCGCCAGCAGCCAACCCTTAGGGGGGACAGGGTACAATGAGCAGTTCTTC. Amino acids: CASSQPLGGTGYNEQFF.

The chain recombines TRBV25-1 with TRBJ1-4; D is possibly TRBD1 (6 bases). Trimming left V 3 bases short and J 0 bases short, with 8 bases between. This CDR3 spans 15 amino acids. CDR1 and CDR2 (germline): MGHDK, SYGVNS. The CDR3 sequence: CASSDRGSTNEKLFF. The CDR3 coding sequence is TGTGCCAGCAGTGACAGGGGATCAACTAATGAAAAACTGTTTTTT.

The chain employs TRBV2 and TRBJ2-5; 10 positions agree with TRBD2. The CDR3 totals 16 residues. V trimming: 8 bases; J trimming: 4 bases; junction bases outside the gene matches: 13. Germline CDR1 SNHLY, CDR2 FYNNEI. Here the CDR3 DNA reads TGTGCCAGCGATGGGGTAGCGGGAGGATCCGGAGAGACCCAGTACTTC. This encodes CASDGVAGGSGETQYF.

The rearrangement uses TRBV6-5 and TRBJ1-5; unclear D gene. Trimming stripped 2 bases from V and 1 base from J, with 9 bases between. The CDR3 covers 15 residues. Germline CDR1 MNHEY, CDR2 SVGAGI. The CDR3 coding sequence is TGTGCCAGCAGTTACAACGACGTCAGCAATCAGCCCCAGCATTTT. Translating it yields CASSYNDVSNQPQHF.

V usage is TRBV5-1 and J usage is TRBJ2-2; D gene ambiguous. Germline CDR1 reads SGHRS; CDR2 reads YFSETQ. The CDR3 covers 15 residues. Trimming took off 0 bases at V and 3 bases at J, with 9 bases between the two ends. In nucleotides, the CDR3 is TGCGCCAGCAGCTTGGGAGGCCCGGACACCGGGGAGCTGTTTTTT. Translation gives CASSLGGPDTGELFF.

The gene calls are TRBV5-6 and TRBJ2-5, with 13 bases fitting TRBD2. CDR1 and CDR2 from the germline V gene are SGHDT and YYEEEE. The V gene end was trimmed by 2 bases and the J gene end by 6 bases; junction bases not matched to a gene: 4. The CDR3 totals 15 residues. CDR3 bases: TGTGCCAGCAGCTTAGCGGGACTAGCGGGGAAGACCCAGTACTTC. Its protein is CASSLAGLAGKTQYF.

This chain joins TRBV6-5 and TRBJ2-7; 8 bases match TRBD2. The CDR3 is made up of 14 amino acids. CDR1 and CDR2 from the germline V gene are MNHEY and SVGAGI. J gave up 1 base and V 7 bases, and 6 bases lay outside the gene matches. The CDR3, as DNA: TGTGCCAGCACCGGGAGGGACAAATCCTACGAGCAGTACTTC. It translates to CASTGRDKSYEQYF.

The chain joins TRBV7-9 to TRBJ2-7, with 10 bases aligning to TRBD2. V was pared by 3 bases and J by 5 bases, with 4 bases of the junction left unmatched. Germline V CDR1 and CDR2: SEHNR, FQNEAQ (reference sequence). The CDR3 sequence is 14 residues long. The CDR3 loop is CASSFLGTSDEQYF. The CDR3 DNA follows: TGTGCCAGCAGCTTCCTAGGGACTAGCGACGAGCAGTACTTC.

The V call is TRBV5-1, the J call TRBJ1-1; D remains unclear. V was pared by 0 bases and J by 4 bases, with 4 bases between. The CDR3 has 12 amino acids. Germline CDR1 SGHRS, CDR2 YFSETQ. The CDR3 DNA follows: TGCGCCAGCAGCTTGGGGGCCACTGAAGCTTTCTTT. Its protein is CASSLGATEAFF. Full variable domain (rest looked up from reference TRBV5-1 and TRBJ1-1): KAGVTQTPRYLIKTRGQQVTLSCSPISGHRSVSWYQQTPGQGLQFLFEYFSETQRNKGNFPGRFSGRQFSNSRSEMNVSTLELGDSALYLCASSLGATEAFFGQGTRLTVV.

The rearrangement uses TRBV30 and TRBJ1-5, with TRBD1 identical over 8 bases. CDR1 is GTSNPN, CDR2 SVGIG, per germline (reference sequence). The trim removed 2 bases at V and 3 bases at J, leaving 3 bases unmatched. This CDR3 contains 14 residues. CDR3: CAWSQGQDNQPQHF. CDR3 in DNA: TGTGCCTGGAGTCAGGGACAGGACAATCAGCCCCAGCATTTT.

This chain uses TRBV7-9 with TRBJ1-3; D gene ambiguous. The CDR3 sequence is 13 residues long. V shed 5 bases and J shed 8 bases, with 13 bases lying between them. The germline V gene has CDR1 SEHNR and CDR2 FQNEAQ (reference sequence). In DNA, the CDR3 is TGTGCCAGCAGCCCTCCTCACTGGGACACCATATATTTT. Its protein is CASSPPHWDTIYF.

This clone has a handful of counts. The V and J genes are TRBV6-4 and TRBJ2-1; 7 positions agree with TRBD2. CDR1 and CDR2 (germline): MRHNA, SNTAGT. V dropped 3 bases and J dropped 4; count of bases not matched to a gene: 6. The CDR3 sequence is 15 residues long. The CDR3 spells CASSDASGRYNEQFF. The CDR3 DNA is TGTGCCAGCAGTGATGCTAGCGGTCGATACAATGAGCAGTTCTTC.

This rearrangement joins TRBV27 to TRBJ2-3; a weak D match, TRBD2 (6 bases). V lost 0 bases and J 5 bases, leaving 12 bases between the germline ends. Per germline, CDR1 MNHEY and CDR2 SMNVEV (reference sequence). The CDR3 runs to 15 residues. The CDR3 sequence is CASSLSTWGVDTQYF. The CDR3 DNA is TGTGCCAGCAGTTTATCTACTTGGGGGGTAGATACGCAGTATTTT.

This clone has more than one count but fewer than ten. V and J are TRBV6-1 and TRBJ2-3; tentatively, D is TRBD1 (6 bases). V was clipped by 2 bases and J by 4 bases, with 13 bases between them. The germline CDR1 and CDR2 sequences are MNHNS and SASEGT. CDR3 size: 15 residues. The CDR3 nucleotides read TGTGCCAGCAGTGAACGGCCTGAGGGGGCAGATACGCAGTATTTT. Translating it yields CASSERPEGADTQYF.

V and J are TRBV2 and TRBJ2-5; a weak D match, TRBD2 (5 bases). This CDR3 comprises 15 residues. CDR1 is SNHLY and CDR2 is FYNNEI in the germline V gene. Trimming cost V 4 bases and J 2 bases, with 14 bases left between them. The CDR3 nucleotides are TGTGCCAGCAGTGGAGTGGCGGGCGCACAAGAGACCCAGTACTTC. Translated, it gives CASSGVAGAQETQYF.

This clone showed up just a few times. The chain employs TRBV4-1 and TRBJ1-1; D is undetermined. Germline V gene lookup returns CDR1 MGHRA and CDR2 YSYEKL. The CDR3 has 12 residues. V lost 2 bases and J lost 3, with 4 bases in between. The CDR3 nucleotides are TGCGCCAGCAGCCAATCTGACACTGAAGCTTTCTTT. It is translated as CASSQSDTEAFF.

The chain links TRBV29-1 to TRBJ2-7, with D tentatively TRBD2 (6 bases). The V and J ends lost 4 bases and 3 bases respectively, with 13 bases between them. CDR3 length: 13 amino acids. Looked up from germline, CDR1 is SQVTM and CDR2 is ANQGSEA. CDR3 sequence reads: CSVVVGGGYEQYF. In DNA form, the CDR3 reads TGCAGCGTTGTGGTGGGAGGCGGCTACGAGCAGTACTTC.

The chain has TRBV12-5 and TRBJ2-1, with 10 bases identical to TRBD2. The CDR3 is 19 residues long. CDR1 is LGHNT, CDR2 FRNRAP, per germline. The ends lost 6 bases at V and 0 bases at J; junction bases unmatched: 14. For the CDR3, the DNA is TGTGCTAGTGGCGGGGGACTAGCGCTCGCCGTACGCTCCTACAATGAGCAGTTCTTC. Protein sequence: CASGGGLALAVRSYNEQFF.